The present TCR beta chain was sequenced within a study of blood T cell repertoires in COVID-19. Study overall: T cells, B-cell-depleted T cells, or PBMCs provided the cDNA or gDNA that served as material.

Authors' processing steps: Cell counts per sample came from amplifying reference gene primers. Libraries were prepared by immunoSEQ multiplex PCR; TCRdb keeps only in-frame clonotypes and omits some of them. From that table come the V and J calls and clone size; the DNA was used to work out D and trimming. The top ten hold about 39% of the sample, which has 120,000 to 150,000 clones, around 84% seen once. This CDR3 spans 16 amino acids. The germline CDR1 and CDR2 sequences are SGHRS and YFSETQ. The V segment lost 0 bases and the J segment 0 bases; nucleotides outside the gene matches: 2. The sequence was obtained from a human donor in a cohort sampled during active COVID-19. The chain couples TRBV5-1 to TRBJ2-2; 7 bases fit TRBD1. Source material: peripheral blood. For the CDR3, the DNA is TGCGCCAGCAGCTTGGGACAGGGTCCGAACACCGGGGAGCTGTTTTTT. Translating it yields CASSLGQGPNTGELFF. The variable domain in full, with the rest retrieved from reference TRBV5-1 and TRBJ2-2, is KAGVTQTPRYLIKTRGQQVTLSCSPISGHRSVSWYQQTPGQGLQFLFEYFSETQRNKGNFPGRFSGRQFSNSRSEMNVSTLELGDSALYLCASSLGQGPNTGELFFGEGSRLTVL.